The entry that follows covers one T cell receptor (beta chain) sequence. The target of this receptor is not known. No base quality information exists; no much larger clone differs at one position. Collaborating institutions collected whole blood in K2EDTA tubes following their own protocols. For TCRbeta analysis, collaborator samples were shipped as frozen whole blood, as isolated PBMCs, or as DNA extracted from either sample type. These data come from a study of blood T cell repertoires in COVID-19 (dated by TCRdb to 2020 to 2021). For the wider study: Samples covering the acute and convalescent phases of COVID-19 were provided by collaborators in the United States, Italy and Spain. Subjects who had been exposed to COVID-19, were actively infected with it, or had recovered from it provided the deeply sampled blood TCRbeta repertoires that made up the dataset. The repertoires were released in a freely available public database intended as a resource for research on the immune response to SARS-CoV-2. The material from the prospective study consisted of cDNA or gDNA derived from T cells, B-cell-depleted T cells, or PBMCs. Sample metadata almost always included a de-identified subject ID, COVID-19 status, age in years and sex. Where available, HLA class I and class II types were obtained from metadata supplied by the sample provider rather than from assay-based typing. Samples were obtained from the ongoing ImmuneRACE study (first 160 participants) and from 950 to 1,500 subjects provided by 6 global collaborators. The paper as a whole reports these results and caveats: Clinical and demographic metadata were provided uncurated, with the amount varying by source and participant.

The germline V gene provides CDR1 SGDLS and CDR2 YYNGEE. The CDR3 runs 16 residues from the cysteine to the phenylalanine. Left in the record is the CDR3 DNA by itself, 48 bases read in frame from the first base. Unmatched junction bases come to 12, with V trimmed by 2 bases and J by 5 bases. TCRbeta CDR3 regions were amplified from genomic DNA using the immunoSEQ Assay, a bias-controlled multiplex PCR. Per the authors' processing: The number of nucleated cells in each sample was estimated by amplification of reference gene primers within the assay. To quantify the absolute abundance of each unique TCRbeta CDR3 rearrangement, sequence reads were collapsed and filtered. For each sample, productive Simpson clonality was calculated as the square root of Simpson's diversity index across productive rearrangements. The table comes from immuneACCESS by way of TCRdb, which keeps in-frame sequences with V and J called. Part of the clones is missing from these tables; in studies checked, under half for an unresolved V gene and the rest for unknown reasons. That table furnishes V, J and clone size, whereas the DNA furnished D and trimming. The sample profile shows 55,000 to 70,000 clones; roughly three quarters of them were found once. The ten most abundant clones make up less than 20% of the sample.

The sequenced sample was peripheral blood. Recombination connected TRBV9 to TRBJ2-7, with 8 central nucleotides matching TRBD2. The sequence was collected from an elderly man with acute or convalescent COVID-19. CDR3 reads: CASSVKGGTRVDEQYF. The nucleotide sequence reads as follows: TGTGCCAGCAGCGTCAAAGGAGGGACTAGGGTCGACGAGCAGTACTTC. The variable domain in full, with residues beyond the CDR3 obtained from the reference TRBV9 and TRBJ2-7 genes, is DSGVTQTPKHLITATGQRVTLRCSPRSGDLSVYWYQQSLDQGLQFLIQYYNGEERAKGNILERFSAQQFPDLHSELNLSSLELGDSALYFCASSVKGGTRVDEQYFGPGTRLTVT.